This T cell receptor beta chain was captured in a study of CD8 T cells in ankylosing spondylitis. Regarding the study as a whole: Disease-linked clones were CD8+ and relatively rare in peripheral blood. A motif of fewer than ten highly homologous TCR beta variants was seen as apparently characteristic of ankylosing spondylitis blood.

TCRdb independently ran MiXCR on the 5' RACE reads; one entry per CDR3 protein. The sample has about 210,000 distinct CDR3 sequences; around 8% are singletons. This clonotype was seen many times. What it recognizes is unknown. V lost 3 bases and J 4 bases, leaving 7 bases between the germline ends. From germline, CDR1 is MGHRA and CDR2 YSYEKL. The length of the CDR3 is 13 residues. This chain joins TRBV4-1 and TRBJ1-5; D ambiguous. What was sequenced was blood, either unsorted or a sorted T cell fraction (not recorded which). This sequence originates from a female donor with ankylosing spondylitis or in good health (not recorded which). CDR3 nucleotides: TGCGCCAGCAGCCAGACGGGGAATCAGCCCCAGCATTTT. Translating it yields CASSQTGNQPQHF.